This passage covers 16 T cell receptor beta chains from one sample sequenced in a study of blood T cell repertoires in COVID-19. Some clones are missing from TCRdb's copy, which holds only in-frame ones; the method was immunoSEQ multiplex PCR. The sample shows about 140,000 clones, roughly 84% of them seen only once. Sequenced: peripheral blood. The receptors originated from a human donor in a cohort sampled during active COVID-19.

The chain has TRBV2 and TRBJ2-2; 9 bases match TRBD1. CDR3 length: 15 residues. Per germline, CDR1 SNHLY and CDR2 FYNNEI. The junction had 4 bases not matched to a gene; V was cut back by 7 bases and J by 1 base. The CDR3, as DNA: TGTGCCAGCAATACGGGACAGGGGAACACCGGGGAGCTGTTTTTT. Amino acid sequence: CASNTGQGNTGELFF.

V and J are TRBV6-6 and TRBJ1-1, with no clear D. The CDR3 sequence is 14 residues long. The germline V gene encodes CDR1 MNHNY and CDR2 SVGAGI (reference sequence). V lost 0 bases and J 0 bases, leaving 5 bases between the germline ends. CDR3 loop: CASSYSSVNTEAFF. The CDR3 DNA sequence: TGTGCCAGCAGTTACTCGTCAGTGAACACTGAAGCTTTCTTT.

The gene calls are TRBV18 and TRBJ2-1; TRBD2 agrees at 9 bases. The germline gives CDR1 KGHSH, CDR2 LQKENI. V was pared by 3 bases and J by 9 bases, with 9 bases of the junction left unmatched. The CDR3 has 15 residues. CDR3 in amino acids: CASSPAAGGPGEQFF. The CDR3 DNA sequence: TGTGCCAGCTCACCGGCTGCGGGGGGGCCGGGTGAGCAGTTCTTC.

The genes are TRBV5-1 and TRBJ1-3; D gene uncertain. Trimming pared 0 bases from V and 9 bases from J, leaving 22 bases between. In germline, CDR1 is SGHRS, CDR2 YFSETQ. The CDR3 sequence is 17 residues long. The CDR3 nucleotides are TGCGCCAGCAGCTTGGCCCGAGGGCAGTTCGGGTCTAGCACCATATATTTT. The encoded protein is CASSLARGQFGSSTIYF.

The chain employs TRBV5-4 and TRBJ1-2, with 7 nucleotides matching TRBD1. CDR1 SGHNT and CDR2 YYREEE come from the germline V gene (reference sequence). Losses at the gene ends were 4 bases for V and 6 bases for J; bases not matched to a gene: 6. There are 13 residues in the CDR3. DNA of the CDR3: TGTGCCAGCAGCCAGGGACAGCCTGATGGCTACACCTTC. Its translation: CASSQGQPDGYTF.

The CDR3 DNA is TGTGCCAGTAGCCCAGAGACTTATAGCAATCAGCCCCAGCATTTT. Its protein is CASSPETYSNQPQHF. This sequence joins TRBV19 and TRBJ1-5; no clear D gene. The V gene lost 6 bases and the J gene lost 0 bases, with 12 bases spanning the gap. The V gene's germline CDR1 is LNHDA and CDR2 SQIVND (reference sequence). The CDR3 loop spans 15 amino acids.

V usage is TRBV19 and J usage is TRBJ2-7, with TRBD2 matching 13 bases. The CDR3 spans 15 residues. V lost 5 bases, J lost 7 bases, and 8 bases stayed unmatched. Germline CDR1 and CDR2: LNHDA and SQIVND (reference sequence). CDR3: CASSSRTSGGREQYF. CDR3 bases: TGTGCCAGTAGTTCTCGGACTAGCGGGGGCCGGGAGCAGTACTTC.

The V and J genes are TRBV12-5 and TRBJ2-1; D is ambiguous. Trimming took 6 bases from V and 7 from J, leaving 4 bases between them. The CDR3 has 10 amino acids. In germline, CDR1 is LGHNT, CDR2 FRNRAP. The CDR3 protein is CASGSNEQFF. CDR3 nucleotide sequence: TGTGCTAGTGGGTCAAATGAGCAGTTCTTC.

This chain joins TRBV3-1 (or the pseudogene TRBV3-2) and TRBJ2-2; 8 bases match TRBD1. Germline CDR1 and CDR2: LGHDT and YNNKEL (reference sequence). V lost 3 bases to trimming and J lost 0 bases; unmatched junction nucleotides: 6. The CDR3 runs to 17 residues. In DNA, the CDR3 is TGTGCCAGCAGCCATATTTTGGGACAGGCGAACACCGGGGAGCTGTTTTTT. Residues: CASSHILGQANTGELFF.

The J gene is TRBJ2-7, the V gene TRBV19, with 7 bases aligning to TRBD1. Germline assignment: CDR1 LNHDA and CDR2 SQIVND (reference sequence). Germline trimming cut 3 bases from V and 4 bases from J; bases unmatched to any gene: 6. The CDR3 is 14 residues long. CDR3 protein: CASSIQGVQYEQYF. CDR3 DNA sequence: TGTGCCAGTAGTATTCAGGGGGTGCAATACGAGCAGTACTTC.

The chain recombines TRBV6-6 with TRBJ2-5; 8 nucleotides align to TRBD2. The V segment lost 4 bases and the J segment 2 bases; nucleotides outside the gene matches: 3. The CDR3 sequence is 14 residues long. Germline V gene data show CDR1 as MNHNY and CDR2 as SVGAGI (reference sequence). The CDR3: CASSLAGGQETQYF. CDR3 in DNA: TGTGCCAGCAGTTTGGCGGGGGGACAAGAGACCCAGTACTTC.

The chain joins TRBV7-9 to TRBJ1-1; D is unresolved. CDR1 SEHNR and CDR2 FQNEAQ come from the germline V gene (reference sequence). This CDR3 contains 14 residues. Trimming shortened V by 8 bases and J by 3 bases, and 16 bases separated the two germline ends. The CDR3 nucleotides are TGTGCCAGCCTGGACTTGAAGGGATACACTGAAGCTTTCTTT. Translation: CASLDLKGYTEAFF.

The chain joins TRBV19 to TRBJ2-7; D gene uncertain. The ends were cut back, 4 bases at V and 1 base at J, with 14 bases in the middle. In germline, CDR1 is LNHDA, CDR2 SQIVND (reference sequence). The CDR3 contains 15 residues. CDR3 sequence (DNA): TGTGCCAGTAGTAGAAGCACTTCAACGTCCTACGAGCAGTACTTC. Its protein product is CASSRSTSTSYEQYF.

This clone appeared a few times. The chain is built from TRBV5-1 and TRBJ2-5, with D maybe TRBD2 (6 bases). With 0 bases removed from V and 5 bases from J, the gap between germline ends came to 17 bases. Germline CDR1 reads SGHRS; CDR2 reads YFSETQ. This CDR3 is built from 16 residues. This CDR3 is CASSLGLGGARETQYF. DNA of the CDR3: TGCGCCAGCAGCTTGGGGCTAGGCGGGGCCAGGGAGACCCAGTACTTC. Full variable domain (missing parts from reference TRBV5-1 and TRBJ2-5): KAGVTQTPRYLIKTRGQQVTLSCSPISGHRSVSWYQQTPGQGLQFLFEYFSETQRNKGNFPGRFSGRQFSNSRSEMNVSTLELGDSALYLCASSLGLGGARETQYFGPGTRLLVL.

The chain is built from TRBV3-1 (or the pseudogene TRBV3-2) and TRBJ2-7; possible D gene TRBD1, 7 bases. This CDR3 is built from 16 residues. Germline CDR1 LGHDT, CDR2 YNNKEL (reference sequence). The V end lost 0 bases, the J end lost 2 bases, and 14 bases lay between the germline ends. CDR3 protein: CASSQESGGKTYEQYF. As DNA, the CDR3 is TGTGCCAGCAGCCAAGAGTCAGGGGGGAAAACCTACGAGCAGTACTTC.

Here the CDR3 DNA reads TGTGCCAGCAGCACCGTGGGGCGATCTAGCACAGATACGCAGTATTTT. This gives the protein CASSTVGRSSTDTQYF. The chain joins TRBV7-8 to TRBJ2-3; weak D call: TRBD1 (5 bases). Trimming left V 5 bases short and J 0 bases short, with 15 bases between. Germline V lookup: CDR1 SGHVS, CDR2 FQNEAQ. The CDR3 loop spans 16 amino acids. The whole variable domain, filled in from reference TRBV7-8 and TRBJ2-3, reads GAGVSQSPRYKVAKRGQDVALRCDPISGHVSLFWYQQALGQGPEFLTYFQNEAQLDKSGLPSDRFFAERPEGSVSTLKIQRTQQEDSAVYLCASSTVGRSSTDTQYFGPGTRLTVL.